The 27 T cell receptor beta chains in this list originate from one sample, sequenced in a study of identifying expanded T cells in peripheral blood. TCRdb keeps only in-frame clones here, not all; method: immunoSEQ multiplex PCR. The profile shows 65,000 to 95,000 clones, 80% to 90% of them singletons. Sequencing was done on a sample of blood. These receptors all come from a person aged 18 to 75 in good health.

The CDR3 nucleotides are TGTGCTGGGGGGGAGGTCACTGAAGCTTTCTTT. This translates into CAGGEVTEAFF. This chain connects TRBV30 to TRBJ1-1, with a possible D match to TRBD1 (5 bases). The germline CDR1 and CDR2 sequences are GTSNPN and SVGIG (reference sequence). The CDR3 has 11 amino acids.

In the case of this clone: Mismatch with germline at one junction end may stem from a read error. The rearrangement links TRBV18 to TRBJ2-3, with D hard to call. The CDR3 is 12 residues long. Germline CDR1 KGHSH, CDR2 LQKENI. CDR3 bases: TGTGCCAGCTCCCCACCCGCAGATACGCAGTATTTT. It yields the protein CASSPPADTQYF.

V is TRBV15 and J is TRBJ1-5, with D unresolved. Between the trimmed V and J ends, which lost 0 bases and 4 bases, there was a span of 10 bases. The CDR3 runs to 15 residues. Germline CDR1 reads LNHNV; CDR2 reads YYDKDF (reference sequence). The CDR3 loop reads CATSRDRFGNQPQHF. The DNA for the CDR3 is TGTGCCACCAGCAGAGATAGGTTTGGGAATCAGCCCCAGCATTTT.

This clone was seen a single time. J is TRBJ1-2 and V is TRBV5-4; possibly TRBD1 for D (5 bases). V was clipped by 4 bases and J by 4 bases, with 20 bases between them. Germline values: CDR1 SGHNT, CDR2 YYREEE (reference sequence). CDR3 length: 16 amino acids. CDR3 DNA: TGTGCCAGCAGCCTATTCGGGACCGTCGGTGTCTATGGCTACACCTTC. Protein: CASSLFGTVGVYGYTF.

V and J are TRBV25-1 and TRBJ1-3; D is ambiguous. V was clipped by 6 bases and J by 3 bases, with 9 bases between them. The length of the CDR3 is 13 residues. Germline V lookup: CDR1 MGHDK, CDR2 SYGVNS. The CDR3 nucleotides are TGTGCCAGCAGGGGTGGGAATGGAAACACCATATATTTT. It specifies CASRGGNGNTIYF.

The chain joins TRBV7-9 to TRBJ1-5, with a tentative D call TRBD1 (6 bases). The CDR3 runs 14 residues. The V gene lost 4 bases and the J gene lost 4 bases, with 11 bases spanning the gap. Looked up from germline, CDR1 is SEHNR and CDR2 is FQNEAQ (reference sequence). The CDR3 spells CASSSGQPNQPQHF. The CDR3 DNA reads as TGTGCCAGCAGCTCGGGACAACCAAATCAGCCCCAGCATTTT.

The V gene is TRBV6-1, the J gene TRBJ1-1; D gene unclear. CDR1 is MNHNS and CDR2 is SASEGT in the germline V gene. Trimming took 1 base from V and 8 from J, leaving 8 bases between them. The CDR3 runs to 12 residues. CDR3 sequence reads: CASSEVPREAFF. DNA of the CDR3: TGTGCCAGCAGTGAAGTTCCGAGAGAAGCTTTCTTT.

This clone has just a few counts. The rearrangement uses TRBV4-1 and TRBJ2-7; 7 bases agree with TRBD1. V lost 0 bases and J lost 1; bases outside the gene matches: 6. From germline, CDR1 is MGHRA and CDR2 YSYEKL. The CDR3 totals 16 residues. CDR3 nucleotides: TGCGCCAGCAGCCAAGATGCAGGGGGAACGTCCTACGAGCAGTACTTC. It specifies CASSQDAGGTSYEQYF.

The genes are TRBV27 and TRBJ2-7; TRBD1 aligns across 9 bases. The V segment lost 3 bases and the J segment 4 bases; nucleotides outside the gene matches: 1. In germline, CDR1 is MNHEY, CDR2 SMNVEV (reference sequence). The CDR3 totals 13 residues. CDR3 protein: CASSFGQGYEQYF. The CDR3 DNA reads TGTGCCAGCAGTTTCGGACAGGGGTACGAGCAGTACTTC.

The rearrangement joins TRBV7-9 to TRBJ1-2, with a possible D match to TRBD1 (6 bases). V lost 0 bases, J lost 2 bases, and 16 bases lay in between. Germline values: CDR1 SEHNR, CDR2 FQNEAQ (reference sequence). This CDR3 has 17 amino acids. In DNA form, the CDR3 reads TGTGCCAGCAGCTTAGCCCCCTCCGTGGACAGAAACTATGGCTACACCTTC. This gives the protein CASSLAPSVDRNYGYTF.

The CDR3 is CASSPGGRETQYF. CDR3 DNA sequence: TGTGCCAGCAGCCCGGGGGGGCGTGAGACCCAGTACTTC. The J gene is TRBJ2-5, the V gene TRBV6-5, with 8 nucleotides matching TRBD2. Germline CDR1 MNHEY, CDR2 SVGAGI. Trimming took 6 bases from V and 5 from J; bases not matched to a gene: 5. The CDR3 has 13 amino acids.

The chain employs TRBV19 and TRBJ1-5, with no clear D. CDR1 LNHDA and CDR2 SQIVND come from the germline V gene (reference sequence). The CDR3 is made up of 13 amino acids. V was trimmed by 3 bases and J by 7 bases, leaving 10 bases between them. The CDR3 spells CASSILTVQPQHF. The CDR3 DNA is TGTGCCAGTAGTATTCTCACGGTCCAGCCCCAGCATTTT.

This chain connects TRBV5-4 to TRBJ1-1; D is ambiguous. Trimming stripped 4 bases from V and 4 bases from J, with 8 bases between. The length of the CDR3 is 12 residues. Looked up from germline, CDR1 is SGHNT and CDR2 is YYREEE (reference sequence). CDR3 nucleotides: TGTGCCAGCAGCATGACCGGCACTGAAGCTTTCTTT. Its protein product is CASSMTGTEAFF.

The V and J genes are TRBV27 and TRBJ2-2, with D possibly being TRBD1 or TRBD2 (5 bases each). CDR1 is MNHEY, CDR2 SMNVEV, per germline (reference sequence). The CDR3 extends over 16 amino acids. V was shortened by 0 bases and J by 3 bases, with 11 bases between the two germline ends. CDR3 nucleotide sequence: TGTGCCAGCAGTTTATCGGGGCGGGCCGACACCGGGGAGCTGTTTTTT. Residues: CASSLSGRADTGELFF.

The chain combines TRBV7-2 with TRBJ2-1; possibly TRBD2 for D (5 bases). Per germline, CDR1 SGHTA and CDR2 FQGNSA. This CDR3 region has 15 residues. Trimming took 3 bases from V and 6 from J, leaving 15 bases between them. CDR3 sequence (DNA): TGTGCCAGCAGCTTGAGGGCTCCAGACTTCAATGAGCAGTTCTTC. It translates to CASSLRAPDFNEQFF.

The chain links TRBV7-2 to TRBJ2-1; D not resolved. The CDR3 spans 13 residues. Deletions cut 7 bases from V and 6 bases from J, with 13 bases between. Germline values: CDR1 SGHTA, CDR2 FQGNSA. The CDR3 DNA reads TGTGCCAGCAACACCTGGGCCGGCAATGAGCAGTTCTTC. This translates into CASNTWAGNEQFF.

This sequence joins TRBV15 and TRBJ1-5, with a possible D match to TRBD1 (6 bases). Germline CDR1 is LNHNV and CDR2 is YYDKDF (reference sequence). The ends were cut back, 0 bases at V and 9 bases at J, with 18 bases in the middle. The CDR3 spans 16 residues. CDR3 DNA sequence: TGTGCCACCAGCAGAGATGAGCCAGGGGACGGGCGGCCCCAGCATTTT. Encoded protein: CATSRDEPGDGRPQHF.

The V gene is TRBV6-5, the J gene TRBJ2-3, with a weak D call TRBD2 (6 bases). The CDR3 totals 15 residues. Trimming removed 2 bases from V and 0 bases from J, with 9 bases in between. The germline V gene encodes CDR1 MNHEY and CDR2 SVGAGI. In nucleotides, the CDR3 is TGTGCCAGCAGTTACGGAGGGGCCAGCACAGATACGCAGTATTTT. Residues: CASSYGGASTDTQYF.

This clone was seen a handful of times. The chain combines TRBV7-8 with TRBJ1-6; 7 nucleotides align to TRBD1. Trimming took 5 bases from V and 3 from J; bases not matched to a gene: 4. The CDR3 loop spans 15 amino acids. Germline V gives CDR1 SGHVS, CDR2 FQNEAQ. The CDR3 sequence: CASSPGTDYNSPLHF. The CDR3 DNA reads as TGTGCCAGCAGCCCCGGGACAGACTATAATTCACCCCTCCACTTT.

This chain uses TRBV2 with TRBJ2-1, with 14 bases fitting TRBD2. The CDR3 is made up of 15 amino acids. Per germline, CDR1 SNHLY and CDR2 FYNNEI. The ends lost 6 bases at V and 10 bases at J; junction bases unmatched: 8. The CDR3 is CASRETSGGAEEQFF. In DNA form, the CDR3 reads TGTGCCAGCAGGGAGACTAGCGGGGGGGCAGAGGAGCAGTTCTTC.

The chain joins TRBV9 to TRBJ1-2; perhaps TRBD1 as D (6 bases). Germline CDR1 is SGDLS and CDR2 is YYNGEE. Trimming cost V 0 bases and J 5 bases, with 20 bases left between them. This CDR3 has 17 amino acids. The CDR3 sequence: CASSVGIGTEGVYGYTF. The DNA for the CDR3 is TGTGCCAGCAGCGTAGGAATTGGGACCGAGGGGGTATATGGCTACACCTTC.

The chain recombines TRBV7-9 with TRBJ2-7; 11 bases line up with TRBD2. The CDR3 loop spans 14 amino acids. With 2 bases clipped from V and 6 bases from J, the junction kept 3 bases outside the gene matches. Germline V gene data show CDR1 as SEHNR and CDR2 as FQNEAQ (reference sequence). This chain's CDR3 is CASSLMTSGIEQYF. For the CDR3, the DNA is TGTGCCAGCAGCTTAATGACTAGCGGGATCGAGCAGTACTTC.

CDR3 sequence: CASSSGLAGADEQFF. CDR3 DNA: TGTGCCAGCAGCTCGGGACTAGCGGGGGCGGATGAGCAGTTCTTC. The chain uses TRBV13 and TRBJ2-1, with 14 bases fitting TRBD2. This CDR3 is built from 15 residues. After removal of 4 bases from V and 8 bases from J, the junction contained 4 bases not matched to a gene. The germline V gene has CDR1 PRHDT and CDR2 FYEKMQ (reference sequence).

The gene calls are TRBV5-1 and TRBJ1-1, with 8 positions matching TRBD1. CDR1 is SGHRS and CDR2 is YFSETQ in the germline V gene. V gave up 2 bases and J gave up 3 bases; unmatched junction bases: 3. The CDR3 totals 14 residues. CDR3 bases: TGCGCCAGCAGCTTCCAGGGGGCGGACACTGAAGCTTTCTTT. Translation: CASSFQGADTEAFF.

The gene calls are TRBV6-5 and TRBJ1-1, with 9 bases fitting TRBD1. Looked up from germline, CDR1 is MNHEY and CDR2 is SVGAGI. This CDR3 contains 16 residues. V was clipped by 1 base and J by 4 bases; unmatched bases: 7. The CDR3 nucleotides read TGTGCCAGCAGTTACTGGGCGGACAGGGGAGGCACTGAAGCTTTCTTT. Its translation: CASSYWADRGGTEAFF.

This sequence joins TRBV5-6 and TRBJ2-7, with 12 bases aligning to TRBD2. From germline, CDR1 is SGHDT and CDR2 YYEEEE. J lost 3 bases, V lost 1 base, and 8 bases had no gene match. CDR3 length: 17 residues. The chain's CDR3 is CASSLPSLAGGIYEQYF. The CDR3 DNA sequence: TGTGCCAGCAGCTTGCCTTCCCTAGCGGGAGGGATCTACGAGCAGTACTTC.

The gene calls are TRBV29-1 and TRBJ2-7; TRBD1 agrees at 7 bases. This CDR3 region has 11 residues. J gave up 6 bases and V 6 bases, and 5 bases lay outside the gene matches. Germline CDR1 SQVTM, CDR2 ANQGSEA. In nucleotides, the CDR3 is TGCAGCGTCGCTACAGGGGTCGAGCAGTACTTC. Translating it yields CSVATGVEQYF.